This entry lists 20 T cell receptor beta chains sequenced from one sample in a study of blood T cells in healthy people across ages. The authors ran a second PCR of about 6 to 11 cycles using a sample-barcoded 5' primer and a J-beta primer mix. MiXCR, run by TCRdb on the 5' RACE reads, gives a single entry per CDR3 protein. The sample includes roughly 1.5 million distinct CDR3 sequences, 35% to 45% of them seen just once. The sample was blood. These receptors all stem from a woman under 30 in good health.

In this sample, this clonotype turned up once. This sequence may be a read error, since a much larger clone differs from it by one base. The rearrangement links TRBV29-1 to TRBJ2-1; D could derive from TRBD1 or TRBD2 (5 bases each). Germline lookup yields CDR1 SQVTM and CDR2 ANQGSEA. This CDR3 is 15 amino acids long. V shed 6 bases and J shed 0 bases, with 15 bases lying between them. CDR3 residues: CSVGRAAPSYNEQFF. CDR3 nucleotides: TGCAGCGTGGGACGAGCGGCTCCCTCCTACAATGAGCAGTTCTTC.

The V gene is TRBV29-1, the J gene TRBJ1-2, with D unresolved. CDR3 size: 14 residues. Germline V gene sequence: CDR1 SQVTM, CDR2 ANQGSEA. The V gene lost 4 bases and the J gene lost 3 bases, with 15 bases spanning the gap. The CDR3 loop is CSVGPAESHYGYTF. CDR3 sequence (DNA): TGCAGCGTTGGTCCGGCTGAATCCCACTATGGCTACACCTTC.

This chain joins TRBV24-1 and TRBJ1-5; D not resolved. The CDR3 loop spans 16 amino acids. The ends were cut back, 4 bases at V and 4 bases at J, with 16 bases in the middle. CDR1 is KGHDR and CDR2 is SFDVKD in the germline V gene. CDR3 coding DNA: TGTGCCACCAGTGACCGGTACGGAGGGATTAATCAGCCCCAGCATTTT. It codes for CATSDRYGGINQPQHF.

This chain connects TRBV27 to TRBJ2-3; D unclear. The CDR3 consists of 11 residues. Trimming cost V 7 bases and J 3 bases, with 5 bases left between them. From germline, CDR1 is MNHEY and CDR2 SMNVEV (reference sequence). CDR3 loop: CASISTDTQYF. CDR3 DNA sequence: TGTGCCAGCATCTCAACAGATACGCAGTATTTT.

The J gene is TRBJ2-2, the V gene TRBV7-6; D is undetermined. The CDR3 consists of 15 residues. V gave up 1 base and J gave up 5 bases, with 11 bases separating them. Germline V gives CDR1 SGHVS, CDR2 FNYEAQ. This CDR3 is CASSLVQAATGELFF. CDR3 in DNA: TGTGCCAGCAGCTTAGTTCAAGCAGCTACCGGGGAGCTGTTTTTT.

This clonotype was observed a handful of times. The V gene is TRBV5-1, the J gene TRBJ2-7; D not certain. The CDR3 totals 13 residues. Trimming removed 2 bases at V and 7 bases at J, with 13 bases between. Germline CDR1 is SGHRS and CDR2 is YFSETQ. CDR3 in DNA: TGCGCCAGCAGCTTTAACGGGCTCAATGAGCAGTACTTC. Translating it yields CASSFNGLNEQYF.

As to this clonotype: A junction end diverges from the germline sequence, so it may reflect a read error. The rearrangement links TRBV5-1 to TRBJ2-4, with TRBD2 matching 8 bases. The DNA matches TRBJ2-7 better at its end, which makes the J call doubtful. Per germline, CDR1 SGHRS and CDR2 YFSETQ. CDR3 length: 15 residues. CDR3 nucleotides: TGCGCCGGCAGCATAGCGGGACGGGCAACCTACGAGCAGTACTTC. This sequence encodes CAGSIAGRATYEQYF.

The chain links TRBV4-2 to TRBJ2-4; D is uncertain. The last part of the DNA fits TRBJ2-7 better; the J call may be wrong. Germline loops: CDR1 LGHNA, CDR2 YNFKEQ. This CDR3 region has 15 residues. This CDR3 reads CASSQDWQSSYEQYF. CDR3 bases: TGTGCCAGCAGCCAAGACTGGCAGTCCTCCTACGAGCAGTACTTC.

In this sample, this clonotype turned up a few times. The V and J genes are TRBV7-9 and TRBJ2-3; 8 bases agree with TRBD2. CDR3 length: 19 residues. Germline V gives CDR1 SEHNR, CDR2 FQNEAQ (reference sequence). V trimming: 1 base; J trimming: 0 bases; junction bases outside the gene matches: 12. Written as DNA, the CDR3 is TGTGCCAGCAGCTTAGGTTCGGGACTAGAAAGTTGGAGCACAGATACGCAGTATTTT. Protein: CASSLGSGLESWSTDTQYF.

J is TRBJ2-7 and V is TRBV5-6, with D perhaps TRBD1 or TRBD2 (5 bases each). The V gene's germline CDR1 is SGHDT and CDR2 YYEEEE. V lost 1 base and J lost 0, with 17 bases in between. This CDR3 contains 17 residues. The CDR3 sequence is CASSLSSRREHSYEQYF. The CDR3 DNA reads TGTGCCAGCAGCTTGTCGTCTCGCAGGGAGCACTCCTACGAGCAGTACTTC.

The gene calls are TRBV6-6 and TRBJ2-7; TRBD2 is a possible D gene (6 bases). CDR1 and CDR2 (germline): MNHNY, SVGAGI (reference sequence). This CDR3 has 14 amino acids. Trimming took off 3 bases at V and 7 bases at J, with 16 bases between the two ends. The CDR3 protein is CASSYGGTGYEQYF. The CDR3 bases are TGTGCCAGCAGTTATGGGGGGACCGGCTATGAGCAGTACTTC.

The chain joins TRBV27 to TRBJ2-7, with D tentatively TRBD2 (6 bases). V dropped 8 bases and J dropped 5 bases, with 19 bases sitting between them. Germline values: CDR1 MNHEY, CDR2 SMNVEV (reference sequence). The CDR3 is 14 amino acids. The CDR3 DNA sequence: TGTGCCAGCTCCCTCCGCGGGATTGAGAACGAGCAGTACTTC. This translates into CASSLRGIENEQYF.

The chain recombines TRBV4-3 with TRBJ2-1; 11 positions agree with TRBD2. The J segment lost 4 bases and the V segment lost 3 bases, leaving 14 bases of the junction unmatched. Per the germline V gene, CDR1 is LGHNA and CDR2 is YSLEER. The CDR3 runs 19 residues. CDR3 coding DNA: TGCGCCAGCAGCCAGGACAGTAGCGGGGGGGGTCTAGGTTACAATGAGCAGTTCTTC. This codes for CASSQDSSGGGLGYNEQFF.

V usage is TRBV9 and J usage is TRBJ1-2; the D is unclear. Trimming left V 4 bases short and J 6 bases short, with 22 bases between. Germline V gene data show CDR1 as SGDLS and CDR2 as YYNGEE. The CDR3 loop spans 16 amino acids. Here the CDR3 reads CASSPPRAPTYHGYTF. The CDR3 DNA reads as TGTGCCAGCAGCCCCCCGCGGGCCCCGACTTATCATGGCTACACCTTC. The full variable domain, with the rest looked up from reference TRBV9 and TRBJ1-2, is DSGVTQTPKHLITATGQRVTLRCSPRSGDLSVYWYQQSLDQGLQFLIQYYNGEERAKGNILERFSAQQFPDLHSELNLSSLELGDSALYFCASSPPRAPTYHGYTFGSGTRLTVV.

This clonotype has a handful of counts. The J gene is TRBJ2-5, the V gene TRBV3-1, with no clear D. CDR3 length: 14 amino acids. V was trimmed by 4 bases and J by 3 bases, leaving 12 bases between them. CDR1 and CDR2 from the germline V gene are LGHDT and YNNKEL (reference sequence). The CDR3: CASSLGSDEETQYF. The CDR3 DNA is TGTGCCAGCAGCCTTGGAAGCGATGAAGAGACCCAGTACTTC.

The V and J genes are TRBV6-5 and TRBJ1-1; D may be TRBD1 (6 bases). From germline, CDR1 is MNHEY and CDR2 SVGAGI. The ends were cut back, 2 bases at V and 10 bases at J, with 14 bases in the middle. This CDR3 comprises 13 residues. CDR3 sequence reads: CASSYTGFGGAFF. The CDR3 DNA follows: TGTGCCAGCAGTTACACAGGGTTTGGGGGAGCTTTCTTT.

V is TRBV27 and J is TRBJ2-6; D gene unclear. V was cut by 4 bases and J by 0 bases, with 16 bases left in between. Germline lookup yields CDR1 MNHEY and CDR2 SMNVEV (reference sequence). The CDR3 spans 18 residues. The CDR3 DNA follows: TGTGCCAGCAGTTCAACATGGATGGGCAGCTCTGGGGCCAACGTCCTGACTTTC. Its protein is CASSSTWMGSSGANVLTF.

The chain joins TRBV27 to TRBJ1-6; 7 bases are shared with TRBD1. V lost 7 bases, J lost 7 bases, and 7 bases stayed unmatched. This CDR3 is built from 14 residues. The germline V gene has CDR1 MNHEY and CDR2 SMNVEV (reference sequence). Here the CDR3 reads CASTPGTVNSPLHF. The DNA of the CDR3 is TGTGCCAGCACCCCAGGGACAGTAAATTCACCCCTCCACTTT.

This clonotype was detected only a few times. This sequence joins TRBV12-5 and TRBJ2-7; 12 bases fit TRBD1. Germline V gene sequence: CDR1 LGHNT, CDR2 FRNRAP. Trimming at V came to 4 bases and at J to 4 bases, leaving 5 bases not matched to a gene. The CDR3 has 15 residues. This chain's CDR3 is CASGSGTGGQYEQYF. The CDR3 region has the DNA TGTGCTAGTGGTTCGGGGACAGGGGGCCAGTACGAGCAGTACTTC.

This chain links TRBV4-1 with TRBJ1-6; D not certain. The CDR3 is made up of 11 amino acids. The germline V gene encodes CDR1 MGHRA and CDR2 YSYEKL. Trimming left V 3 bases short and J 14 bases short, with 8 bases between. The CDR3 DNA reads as TGCGCCAGCAGCCAGTATGGAACCCTCCACTTT. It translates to CASSQYGTLHF.